The rows below give T cell receptor beta chains drawn from one sample of a study of blood T cell repertoires in COVID-19. Using immunoSEQ multiplex PCR, the repertoire was profiled, and TCRdb retains in-frame clones only, with some absent. The sample includes about 230,000 clones, approximately 88% of them seen just once. The specimen sequenced was peripheral blood. These receptors all stem from a man in his forties with acute or convalescent COVID-19. The CDR3 runs from the conserved cysteine through the conserved F or W.

J gene: TRBJ2-5
CDR3 length: 15
V gene: TRBV16
CDR3 protein: CASSQSDTSGETQYF

J gene: TRBJ2-3
CDR3 length: 13
V gene: TRBV30
CDR3 protein: CAWSPRREDTQYF

J gene: TRBJ2-3
CDR3 length: 15
V gene: TRBV3-1/TRBV3-2
CDR3 protein: CASSIAGGQEDTQYF

J gene: TRBJ2-7
CDR3 length: 13
V gene: TRBV7-2
CDR3 protein: CASSYHRDYEQYF

J gene: TRBJ2-1
CDR3 length: 15
V gene: TRBV18
CDR3 protein: CASSTGLAGGNEQFF

J gene: TRBJ1-5
CDR3 length: 13
V gene: TRBV21-1
CDR3 protein: CATVTGADQPQHF

J gene: TRBJ1-3
CDR3 length: 14
V gene: TRBV10-3
CDR3 protein: CAISGGGAGNTIYF

J gene: TRBJ1-2
CDR3 length: 12
V gene: TRBV29-1
CDR3 protein: CSANRGTDGYTF

J gene: TRBJ1-1
CDR3 length: 16
V gene: TRBV5-1
CDR3 protein: CASSPSPGTRNTEAFF

J gene: TRBJ2-1
CDR3 length: 15
V gene: TRBV7-2
CDR3 protein: CASSLGTSSRLGQFF

J gene: TRBJ1-1
CDR3 length: 16
V gene: TRBV19
CDR3 protein: CASSPSSKNWNTEAFF

J gene: TRBJ1-2
CDR3 length: 13
V gene: TRBV12-3/TRBV12-4
CDR3 protein: CASSRQVGYGYTF

J gene: TRBJ2-4
CDR3 length: 13
V gene: TRBV6-5
CDR3 protein: CASSYDRDGIQYF

J gene: TRBJ2-1
CDR3 length: 19
V gene: TRBV6-2/TRBV6-3
CDR3 protein: CASSYRGLAGEGSYNEQFF

J gene: TRBJ1-2
CDR3 length: 14
V gene: TRBV11-2
CDR3 protein: CASSFDRDTYGYTF

J gene: TRBJ2-7
CDR3 length: 15
V gene: TRBV15
CDR3 protein: CATSPRTGSTYEQYF

J gene: TRBJ2-1
CDR3 length: 16
V gene: TRBV3-1/TRBV3-2
CDR3 protein: CASSPSGANSYNEQFF

J gene: TRBJ2-5
CDR3 length: 12
V gene: TRBV6-5
CDR3 protein: CASRASAETQYF

J gene: TRBJ2-4
CDR3 length: 16
V gene: TRBV2
CDR3 protein: CASRDRDRVIKNIQYF